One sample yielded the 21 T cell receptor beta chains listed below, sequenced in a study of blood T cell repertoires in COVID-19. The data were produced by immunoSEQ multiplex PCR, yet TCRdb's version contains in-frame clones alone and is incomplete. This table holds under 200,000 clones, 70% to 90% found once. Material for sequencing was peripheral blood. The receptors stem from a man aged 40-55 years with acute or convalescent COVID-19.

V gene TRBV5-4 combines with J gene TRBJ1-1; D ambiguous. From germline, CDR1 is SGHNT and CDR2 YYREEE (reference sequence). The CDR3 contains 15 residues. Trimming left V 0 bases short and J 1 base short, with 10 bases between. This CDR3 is CASSLGGRGNTEAFF. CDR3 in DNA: TGTGCCAGCAGCTTGGGCGGCCGCGGGAACACTGAAGCTTTCTTT.

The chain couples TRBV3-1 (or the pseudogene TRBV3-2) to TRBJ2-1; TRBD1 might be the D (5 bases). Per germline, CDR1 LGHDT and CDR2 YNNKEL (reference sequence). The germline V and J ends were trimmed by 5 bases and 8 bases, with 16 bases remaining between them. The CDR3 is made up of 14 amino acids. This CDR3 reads CASSAPGLRYEQFF. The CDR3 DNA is TGTGCCAGCAGCGCACCAGGGCTCCGGTATGAGCAGTTCTTC.

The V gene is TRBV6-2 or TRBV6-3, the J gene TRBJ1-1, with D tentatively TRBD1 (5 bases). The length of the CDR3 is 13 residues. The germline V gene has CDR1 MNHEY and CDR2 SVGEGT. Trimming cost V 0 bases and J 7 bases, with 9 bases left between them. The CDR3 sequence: CASSYSGRGEAFF. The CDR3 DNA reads TGTGCCAGCAGTTACTCGGGTAGGGGTGAAGCTTTCTTT.

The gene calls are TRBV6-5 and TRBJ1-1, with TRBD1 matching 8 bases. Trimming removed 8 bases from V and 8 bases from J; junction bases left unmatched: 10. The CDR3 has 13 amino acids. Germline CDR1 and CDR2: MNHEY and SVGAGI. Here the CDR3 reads CASGQGPEWEAFF. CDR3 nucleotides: TGTGCCAGCGGACAGGGCCCCGAGTGGGAAGCTTTCTTT.

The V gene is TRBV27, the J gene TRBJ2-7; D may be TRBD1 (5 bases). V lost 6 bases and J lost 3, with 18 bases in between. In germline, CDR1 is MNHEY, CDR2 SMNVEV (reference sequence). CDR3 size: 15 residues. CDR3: CASSDPRAGNYEQYF. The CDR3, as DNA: TGTGCCAGCAGCGACCCACGGGCAGGGAACTACGAGCAGTACTTC.

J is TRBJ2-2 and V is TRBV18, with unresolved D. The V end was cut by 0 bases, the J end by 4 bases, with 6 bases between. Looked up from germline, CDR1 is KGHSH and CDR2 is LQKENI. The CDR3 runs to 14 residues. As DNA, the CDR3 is TGTGCCAGCTCACCACCGAGCCGCACCGGGGAGCTGTTTTTT. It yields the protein CASSPPSRTGELFF.

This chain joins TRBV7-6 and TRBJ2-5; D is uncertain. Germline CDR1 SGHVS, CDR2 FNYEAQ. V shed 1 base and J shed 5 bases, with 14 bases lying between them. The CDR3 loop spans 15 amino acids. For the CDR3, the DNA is TGTGCCAGCAGCTTAGGGCAAACCTCGCGGGAGACCCAGTACTTC. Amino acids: CASSLGQTSRETQYF.

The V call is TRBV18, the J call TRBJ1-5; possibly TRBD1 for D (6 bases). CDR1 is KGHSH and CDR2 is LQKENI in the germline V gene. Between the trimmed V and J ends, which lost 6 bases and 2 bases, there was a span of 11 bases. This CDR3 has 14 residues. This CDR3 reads CASSDSWGNQPQHF. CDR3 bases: TGTGCCAGCTCGGACAGTTGGGGCAATCAGCCCCAGCATTTT.

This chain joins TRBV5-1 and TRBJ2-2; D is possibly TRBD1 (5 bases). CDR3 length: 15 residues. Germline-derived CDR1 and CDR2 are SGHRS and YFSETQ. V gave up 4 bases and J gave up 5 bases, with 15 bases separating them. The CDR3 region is CASSQGGARTGELFF. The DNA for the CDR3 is TGCGCCAGCAGCCAAGGTGGGGCAAGGACCGGGGAGCTGTTTTTT.

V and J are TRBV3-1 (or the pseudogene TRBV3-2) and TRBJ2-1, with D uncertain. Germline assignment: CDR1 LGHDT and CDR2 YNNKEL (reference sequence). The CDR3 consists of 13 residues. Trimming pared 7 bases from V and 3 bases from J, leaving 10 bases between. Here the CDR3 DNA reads TGTGCCAGCATTGGGCTCGGCTACAATGAGCAGTTCTTC. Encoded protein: CASIGLGYNEQFF.

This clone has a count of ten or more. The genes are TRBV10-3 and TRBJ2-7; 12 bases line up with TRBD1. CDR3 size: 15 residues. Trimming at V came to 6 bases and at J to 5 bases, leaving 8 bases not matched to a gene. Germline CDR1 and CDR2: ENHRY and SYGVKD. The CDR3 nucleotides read TGTGCCATCAGCGTCTCCGGGACAGGGGGCCACGAGCAGTACTTC. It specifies CAISVSGTGGHEQYF.

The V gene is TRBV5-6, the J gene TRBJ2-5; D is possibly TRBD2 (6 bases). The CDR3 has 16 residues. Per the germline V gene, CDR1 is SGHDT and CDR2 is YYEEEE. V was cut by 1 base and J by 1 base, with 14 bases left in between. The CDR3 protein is CASSLRTGVTQETQYF. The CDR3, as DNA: TGTGCCAGCAGCTTGAGGACGGGGGTCACCCAAGAGACCCAGTACTTC.

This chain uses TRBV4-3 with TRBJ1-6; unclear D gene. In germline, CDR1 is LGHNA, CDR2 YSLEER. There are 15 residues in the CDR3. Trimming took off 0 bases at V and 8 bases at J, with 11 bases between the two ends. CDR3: CASSQDRNSYSPLHF. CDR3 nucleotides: TGCGCCAGCAGCCAAGATCGAAACAGCTATTCACCCCTCCACTTT.

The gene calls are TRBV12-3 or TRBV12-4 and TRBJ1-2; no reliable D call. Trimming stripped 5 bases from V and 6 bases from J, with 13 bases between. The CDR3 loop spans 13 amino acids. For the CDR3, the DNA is TGTGCCAGCAGTCAGCCGGGAGTCCATGGCTACACCTTC. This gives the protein CASSQPGVHGYTF.

As DNA, the CDR3 is TGTGCCAGCAAGGGAGAGCTCTACAATGAGCAGTTCTTC. Protein: CASKGELYNEQFF. This chain uses TRBV2 with TRBJ2-1; tentatively, D is TRBD2 (5 bases). This CDR3 comprises 13 residues. Germline CDR1 SNHLY, CDR2 FYNNEI. V lost 7 bases and J lost 3, with 10 bases in between.

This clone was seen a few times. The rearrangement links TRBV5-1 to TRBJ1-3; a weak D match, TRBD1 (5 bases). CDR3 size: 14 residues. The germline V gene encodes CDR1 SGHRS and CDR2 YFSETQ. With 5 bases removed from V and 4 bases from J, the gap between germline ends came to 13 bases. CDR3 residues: CASRNAGPGNTIYF. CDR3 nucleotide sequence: TGCGCCAGCAGAAATGCAGGGCCGGGAAACACCATATATTTT.

The CDR3 sequence: CASSEQNTEAFF. CDR3 bases: TGTGCCAGCAGTGAACAGAACACTGAAGCTTTCTTT. The chain links TRBV2 to TRBJ1-1; D is uncertain. The CDR3 sequence is 12 residues long. V was pared by 2 bases and J by 1 base, with 2 bases between. Looked up from germline, CDR1 is SNHLY and CDR2 is FYNNEI.

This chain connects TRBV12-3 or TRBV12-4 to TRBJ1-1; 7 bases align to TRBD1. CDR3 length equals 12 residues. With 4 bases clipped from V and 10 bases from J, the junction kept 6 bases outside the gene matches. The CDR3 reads CASSSGTVRAFF. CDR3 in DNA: TGTGCCAGCAGTTCCGGGACAGTCAGAGCTTTCTTT.

DNA for the CDR3: TGTGCCAGCAGCAAATCCGGGACAGGGGCCTACGAGCAGTACTTC. The encoded protein is CASSKSGTGAYEQYF. V gene TRBV3-1 (or the pseudogene TRBV3-2) combines with J gene TRBJ2-7, with 10 bases fitting TRBD1. The ends lost 5 bases at V and 2 bases at J; junction bases unmatched: 6. This CDR3 has 15 residues. From germline, CDR1 is LGHDT and CDR2 YNNKEL (reference sequence).

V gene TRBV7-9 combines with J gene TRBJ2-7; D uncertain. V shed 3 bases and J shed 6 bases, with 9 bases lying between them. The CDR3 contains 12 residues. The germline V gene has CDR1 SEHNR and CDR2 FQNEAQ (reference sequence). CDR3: CASSFGLIEQYF. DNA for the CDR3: TGTGCCAGCAGCTTTGGGCTCATCGAGCAGTACTTC.

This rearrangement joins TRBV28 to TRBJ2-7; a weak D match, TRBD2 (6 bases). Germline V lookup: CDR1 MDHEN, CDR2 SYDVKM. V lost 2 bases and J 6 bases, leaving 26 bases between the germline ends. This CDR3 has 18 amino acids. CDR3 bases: TGTGCCAGCAGTTTAGGGGCGGAGGGGCCTGCCGCGGTCGGCGAGCAGTACTTC. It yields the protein CASSLGAEGPAAVGEQYF.